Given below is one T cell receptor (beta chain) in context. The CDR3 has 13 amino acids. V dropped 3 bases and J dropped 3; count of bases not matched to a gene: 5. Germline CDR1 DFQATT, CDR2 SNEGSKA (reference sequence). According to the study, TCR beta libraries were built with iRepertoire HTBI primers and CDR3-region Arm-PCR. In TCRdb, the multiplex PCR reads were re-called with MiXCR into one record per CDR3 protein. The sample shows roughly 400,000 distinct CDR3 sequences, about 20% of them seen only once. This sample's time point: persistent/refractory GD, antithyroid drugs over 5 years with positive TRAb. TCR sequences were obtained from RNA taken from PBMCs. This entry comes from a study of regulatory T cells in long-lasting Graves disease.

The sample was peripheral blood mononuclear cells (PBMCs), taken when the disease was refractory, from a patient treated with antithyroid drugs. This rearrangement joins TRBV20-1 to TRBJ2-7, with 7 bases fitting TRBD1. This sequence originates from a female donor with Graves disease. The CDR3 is CSASEGGRYEQYF. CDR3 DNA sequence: TGCAGTGCTAGTGAAGGGGGCCGCTACGAGCAGTACTTC.